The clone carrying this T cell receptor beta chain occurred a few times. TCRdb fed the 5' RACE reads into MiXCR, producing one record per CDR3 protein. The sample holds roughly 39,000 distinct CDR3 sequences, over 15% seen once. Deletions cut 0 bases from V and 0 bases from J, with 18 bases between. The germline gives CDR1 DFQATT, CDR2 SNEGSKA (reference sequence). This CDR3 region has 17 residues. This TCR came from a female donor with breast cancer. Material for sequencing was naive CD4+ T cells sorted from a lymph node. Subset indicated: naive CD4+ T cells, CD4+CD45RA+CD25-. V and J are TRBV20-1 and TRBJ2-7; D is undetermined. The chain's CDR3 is CSARDSLKGHNSYEQYF. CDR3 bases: TGCAGTGCTAGAGATAGTCTGAAAGGGCATAACTCCTACGAGCAGTACTTC.